A selection of T cell receptor beta chains follows, all from one sample in a study of blood T cells in healthy people across ages. TCRdb independently ran MiXCR on the 5' RACE reads; one entry per CDR3 protein. The sample records 1.5 million or so distinct CDR3 sequences, 40% to 50% being singletons. The sequenced material came from blood. The receptors derive from a woman in her late teens or twenties in good health. CDR3s include the opening cysteine and the closing phenylalanine or tryptophan. Fields, in order: clone size, J gene, D gene, V gene, CDR3 DNA, CDR3 protein. The D gene is left open where the match is weak. Rows may omit the clone size; those that give it use once, few, many or a size class.

few	TRBJ2-7	-	TRBV29-1	TGCAGCGTTGAAAAAGGGGGGTCCTACGAGCAGTACTTC	CSVEKGGSYEQYF
many	TRBJ1-2	-	TRBV7-2	TGTGCCAGCAGCTTACGTGGTAGGGCAGAAAAGATTAACTATGGCTACACCTTC	CASSLRGRAEKINYGYTF
-	TRBJ2-7	TRBD2	TRBV4-2	TGTGCCAGCAGCCAAGACGCAGCGGGAGTCTACGAGCAGTACTTC	CASSQDAAGVYEQYF
many	TRBJ2-1	TRBD1	TRBV4-1	TGCGCCAGCAGCCAAGAGGCGGACAGGGCGACACTAAGGTCCTACAATGAGCAGTTCTTC	CASSQEADRATLRSYNEQFF
few	TRBJ2-3	-	TRBV29-1	TGCAGCGCCTATCTAGCGCCTAGCCCAGATACGCAGTATTTT	CSAYLAPSPDTQYF
few	TRBJ2-2	-	TRBV14	TGTGCCAGCAGCCAAGCTACTCACGGGGAGCTGTTTTTT	CASSQATHGELFF
-	TRBJ2-5	TRBD1	TRBV20-1	TGCAGTACTGAGGATAGACCGGGACAGGGAAAGGAGACCCAGTACTTC	CSTEDRPGQGKETQYF
-	TRBJ2-1	-	TRBV2	TGTGCCAGCATTATAGGGTTTCGGGAGCAGTTCTTC	CASIIGFREQFF
many	TRBJ2-1	-	TRBV4-1	TGCGCCAGCAGCCAAGAGGGCAATGAGCAGTTCTTC	CASSQEGNEQFF
few	TRBJ2-1	-	TRBV6-6	TGTGCCAGCAGTTACTCGATGTCTCTTCTCCCCCACAGGGAGCAGTTCTTC	CASSYSMSLLPHREQFF
few	TRBJ2-6	-	TRBV6-1	TGTGCCAGCAGGAACAGGGCTGGGGCCAACGTCCTGACTTTC	CASRNRAGANVLTF
-	TRBJ2-1	-	TRBV6-6	TGTGCCAGTTACCTAGGGGGCGGGGGTGAGCAGTTCTTC	CASYLGGGGEQFF
many	TRBJ2-7	TRBD1	TRBV7-8	TGTGCCAGCAGCCAACAAGGGGGCGGGTCCACCTACGAGCAGTACTTC	CASSQQGGGSTYEQYF
-	TRBJ2-3	-	TRBV27	TGTGCCAGCAGCCCCCCCGAGGGAAGGTCCACAGATACGCAGTATTTT	CASSPPEGRSTDTQYF
few	TRBJ2-1	-	TRBV4-1	TGCGCCAGCAGCCAAGATTGGCTATCTGGCAATGAGCAGTTCTTC	CASSQDWLSGNEQFF
few	TRBJ1-4	TRBD1	TRBV27	TGTGCCAGCAGTCCCACCTGGGGGGACAGGGGGCGAGATGAAAAACTGTTTTTT	CASSPTWGDRGRDEKLFF
few	TRBJ2-1	TRBD2	TRBV29-1	TGCAGCATGAGCGGACTAGCGGGGCACAATGAGCAGTTCTTC	CSMSGLAGHNEQFF
-	TRBJ2-6	-	TRBV21-1	TGTGCCAGCAGCAGGGTCTCACAGGGAGCTGGGGCCAACGTCCTGACTTTC	CASSRVSQGAGANVLTF
-	TRBJ1-1	-	TRBV14	TGTGCCAGCAGCCGGACAGATCTTATGAACACTGAAGCTTTCTTT	CASSRTDLMNTEAFF
-	TRBJ2-1	-	TRBV7-2	TGTGCCAGCGATGGATCCGCGGGTCTCAATGAGCAGTTCTTC	CASDGSAGLNEQFF
-	TRBJ1-3	TRBD1	TRBV10-3	TGTGCCACGGGACAGGGGGACTCTGGAAACACCATATATTTT	CATGQGDSGNTIYF
-	TRBJ2-7	TRBD2	TRBV15	TGTGCCACCAGCATCGGGACGTTAGCGGGGGGGTACTACAATGAGCAGTACTTC	CATSIGTLAGGYYNEQYF
many	TRBJ1-2	-	TRBV7-2	TGTGCCAGCAGCCCTCGACTCCCTTATGGCTACACCTTC	CASSPRLPYGYTF
-	TRBJ2-1	-	TRBV20-1	TGCAGTGCTAGGCTGGCGGGCCCGGGGGTACAGTTCTTC	CSARLAGPGVQFF
-	TRBJ2-7	TRBD2	TRBV20-1	TGCAGTAAGGGTAGCGGGGGGGCCTACGGCTACGAGCAGTACTTC	CSKGSGGAYGYEQYF
-	TRBJ2-7	-	TRBV7-9	TGTGCCAGCAGCTTAGCTGAGGTCCTCTACGAGCAGTACTTC	CASSLAEVLYEQYF
few	TRBJ2-7	TRBD1	TRBV3-1	TGTGCCAGCAGCCAAGAAACAGGGGCCCTGCCGCAGTACTTC	CASSQETGALPQYF
-	TRBJ2-7	TRBD2	TRBV5-1	TGCGCCAGCAGCTCGACGAGTAGCGGGGGGGGCTCCTACGAGCAGTACTTC	CASSSTSSGGGSYEQYF
-	TRBJ2-4	-	TRBV12-3/TRBV12-4	TGTGCCAGCAGCCCCGACTGGGGCCTAAACATTCAGTACTTC	CASSPDWGLNIQYF
many	TRBJ2-3	-	TRBV5-1	TGCGCCAGCAGCCCCGACGGGTGGGATACGCAGTATTTT	CASSPDGWDTQYF
-	TRBJ2-1	TRBD1	TRBV5-1	TGCGCCAGCGGAACAGGGGGCACCGGCTACAATGAGCAGTTCTTC	CASGTGGTGYNEQFF
-	TRBJ2-1	TRBD2	TRBV7-9	TGTGCCAGCAGCTCCCCGACTAGCGGGGTTTTCAATGAGCAGTTCTTC	CASSSPTSGVFNEQFF
once	TRBJ2-5	TRBD2	TRBV9	TGTGCCAGCAGCGCAGGCAGGACTAGCGGGAACAATGAGCAGTACTTC	CASSAGRTSGNNEQYF
-	TRBJ2-7	-	TRBV2	TGTGCCAGCAGACGCACAATAACACAGGGCTACGAGCAGTACTTC	CASRRTITQGYEQYF
-	TRBJ1-2	TRBD1	TRBV10-3	TGTGCCATCAGTTTGGGACAGGGGGTAGGGGGCTACACCTTC	CAISLGQGVGGYTF
-	TRBJ2-7	-	TRBV9	TGTGCCAGCAGCGTAGATGGAACAGGGGCGGGGGAGCAGTACTTC	CASSVDGTGAGEQYF
few	TRBJ2-7	TRBD2	TRBV24-1	TGTGCCACCAGTGATCGGGACTACAGGACCTACGAGCAGTACTTC	CATSDRDYRTYEQYF
few	TRBJ2-7	-	TRBV11-1	TGTGCCAGCAGCGCCCGACTAGGAGCCTACGAGCAGTACTTC	CASSARLGAYEQYF
-	TRBJ2-5	-	TRBV14	TGTGCCACCTCCCCGGGGGAAAGTGGACCCCAGTACTTC	CATSPGESGPQYF
-	TRBJ1-2	-	TRBV7-9	TGTGCCAGCAGCTTAGCGGAAGGGGGAAACTATGGCTACACCTTC	CASSLAEGGNYGYTF
-	TRBJ2-5	TRBD2	TRBV20-1	TGCAGTGCTGGGGTGACTAGCGGGAGTGCGACCCAGTACTTC	CSAGVTSGSATQYF
-	TRBJ2-2	TRBD2	TRBV24-1	TGTGCCACCAGGCCTCTAGCGGGAGTAAACACCGGGGAGCTGTTTTTT	CATRPLAGVNTGELFF
once	TRBJ1-5	-	TRBV20-1	TGCAGTGCTAGAGACCCGGATAATAGCAATCAGCCCCAGCATTTT	CSARDPDNSNQPQHF
-	TRBJ1-5	-	TRBV10-1	TGCGCCAGCATCCCCCCCGGCGATCAGCCCCAGCATTTT	CASIPPGDQPQHF
-	TRBJ1-6	-	TRBV20-1	TGCAGTGCTAGAGATTTAGGGGAAGGAGGGTCCTATAATTCACCCCTCCACTTT	CSARDLGEGGSYNSPLHF
-	TRBJ2-7	-	TRBV5-1	TGCGCCAGCAGCTTGGAGGCTAAATCCTACGAGCAGTACTTC	CASSLEAKSYEQYF
few	TRBJ2-3	TRBD1	TRBV15	TGTGCCACCAGCAGAGGAAAAGGGGGCGTTGAAGATACGCAGTATTTT	CATSRGKGGVEDTQYF